These 8 T cell receptor beta chains came from one sample sequenced in a study of regulatory T cells in long-lasting Graves disease (dated by TCRdb to the early 2020s). Libraries were made using multiplex PCR. The instrument was an Illumina HiSeq 4000. iRepertoire HTBI primers and Arm-PCR amplification of CDR3 regions were used to construct TCR beta libraries. TCRdb redid the processing of the public reads, applying fastp at Q25 and MiXCR, and retained in-frame beta chains. Merged by CDR3 protein, the rows form single entries marked with the most common genes and DNA. The sample data list fewer than 550,000 distinct CDR3 sequences, and about a sixth of these were observed just once. The ten largest account for around 23% of the sample. The intended sense of this specimen's time point label: newly diagnosed GD, antithyroid drugs for less than 3 months. For both TCR sequencing and RNA sequencing, RNA was extracted from PBMCs in TRIzol.

A further study also used this sample, focusing on T cells in Graves' hyperthyroidism and ophthalmopathy.

This specimen was peripheral blood mononuclear cells (PBMCs), taken at new diagnosis, from a patient treated with antithyroid drugs. The receptors shown here come from a woman aged 18 to 35 with Graves disease. Donor details come from another sample of the same person, matched by shared clones.

This clonotype came up many times. This chain connects TRBV7-2 to TRBJ2-1; 11 positions agree with TRBD2. V lost 1 base to trimming and J lost 1 base; unmatched junction nucleotides: 6. CDR1 and CDR2 from the germline V gene are SGHTA and FQGNSA. The CDR3 covers 18 residues. The DNA for the CDR3 is TGTGCCAGCAGCTTAGTTAGCGGGAGGGAACCTTCCTACAATGAGCAGTTCTTC. It yields the protein CASSLVSGREPSYNEQFF.

The rearrangement links TRBV7-8 to TRBJ2-7; tentatively, D is TRBD1 (6 bases). Germline-derived CDR1 and CDR2 are SGHVS and FQNEAQ. Trimming removed 11 bases from V and 0 bases from J, with 14 bases in between. The CDR3 runs to 13 residues. The CDR3 sequence: CAAGQSLSYEQYF. CDR3 nucleotide sequence: TGTGCCGCTGGACAGTCCCTCTCCTACGAGCAGTACTTC. The whole variable domain, filled in from reference TRBV7-8 and TRBJ2-7, reads GAGVSQSPRYKVAKRGQDVALRCDPISGHVSLFWYQQALGQGPEFLTYFQNEAQLDKSGLPSDRFFAERPEGSVSTLKIQRTQQEDSAVYLCAAGQSLSYEQYFGPGTRLTVT.

The table lists this clonotype with many counts. This chain joins TRBV20-1 and TRBJ2-7; D is ambiguous. This CDR3 contains 13 residues. Germline lookup yields CDR1 DFQATT and CDR2 SNEGSKA (reference sequence). The V and J ends lost 5 bases and 0 bases respectively, with 11 bases between them. The CDR3 nucleotides are TGCAGTGCTGGCCGCAGGTCCTCCTACGAGCAGTACTTC. Translation: CSAGRRSSYEQYF.

The chain combines TRBV7-9 with TRBJ1-5; possibly TRBD1 for D (6 bases). V was shortened by 1 base and J by 5 bases, with 12 bases between the two germline ends. Germline V gene lookup returns CDR1 SEHNR and CDR2 FQNEAQ (reference sequence). The length of the CDR3 is 15 residues. The CDR3 loop is CASSLGGRGYQPQHF. The DNA of the CDR3 is TGTGCCAGCAGCTTAGGGGGGCGAGGGTATCAGCCCCAGCATTTT.

This sequence joins TRBV30 and TRBJ1-3; TRBD1 matches 8 bases. The CDR3 totals 15 residues. The germline gives CDR1 GTSNPN, CDR2 SVGIG (reference sequence). The trim removed 7 bases at V and 0 bases at J, leaving 8 bases unmatched. The CDR3 DNA follows: TGTGCCTCGACAGCAGGGGGCTACTCTGGAAACACCATATATTTT. Its translation is CASTAGGYSGNTIYF. The variable domain in full, with the rest retrieved from reference TRBV30 and TRBJ1-3, is SQTIHQWPATLVQPVGSPLSLECTVEGTSNPNLYWYRQAAGRGLQLLFYSVGIGQISSEVPQNLSASRPQDRQFILSSKKLLLSDSGFYLCASTAGGYSGNTIYFGEGSWLTVV.

The CDR3 bases are TGTGCCAGCAGTTTACGGCCCCCAGGCGAGCTAGCGGGACCCACAGATACGCAGTATTTT. This translates into CASSLRPPGELAGPTDTQYF. The chain joins TRBV27 to TRBJ2-3; TRBD2 matches 9 bases. Trimming at V came to 2 bases and at J to 2 bases, leaving 17 bases not matched to a gene. The CDR3 loop spans 20 amino acids. Germline-derived CDR1 and CDR2 are MNHEY and SMNVEV (reference sequence).

Only a few counts were recorded for this clonotype. The chain couples TRBV10-3 to TRBJ1-2; 7 bases align to TRBD1. Germline loops: CDR1 ENHRY, CDR2 SYGVKD. V lost 6 bases to trimming and J lost 3 bases; unmatched junction nucleotides: 4. There are 13 residues in the CDR3. The CDR3 sequence is CAIRGDSHYGYTF. The CDR3 nucleotides are TGTGCCATCAGAGGGGACAGCCACTATGGCTACACCTTC.

The rearrangement joins TRBV20-1 to TRBJ2-3; 11 nucleotides match TRBD2. Germline V gives CDR1 DFQATT, CDR2 SNEGSKA (reference sequence). CDR3 length: 18 amino acids. J lost 2 bases, V lost 1 base, and 11 bases had no gene match. This chain's CDR3 is CSARVGSGRAWNTDTQYF. The CDR3 bases are TGCAGTGCTAGAGTGGGTAGCGGGAGGGCCTGGAACACAGATACGCAGTATTTT.